These 32 T cell receptor beta chains came from one sample sequenced in a study of cytomegalovirus exposure and HLA in healthy donors. The data were produced by immunoSEQ multiplex PCR, yet TCRdb's version contains in-frame clones alone and is incomplete. The data hold a few hundred thousand clones, with roughly 83% observed a single time. The specimen sequenced was PBMCs. These receptors came from a woman in her 30s in good health and CMV-seropositive.

The chain uses TRBV13 and TRBJ1-3; 7 nucleotides agree with TRBD1. Germline CDR1 and CDR2: PRHDT and FYEKMQ (reference sequence). The CDR3 consists of 16 residues. Trimming took 0 bases from V and 2 from J; bases not matched to a gene: 4. As DNA, the CDR3 is TGTGCCAGCAGCTTAGGGCTTGGGACAGCTGGAAACACCATATATTTT. Its translation is CASSLGLGTAGNTIYF. Full variable domain (outside the CDR3, taken from reference TRBV13 and TRBJ1-3): AAGVIQSPRHLIKEKRETATLKCYPIPRHDTVYWYQQGPGQDPQFLISFYEKMQSDKGSIPDRFSAQQFSDYHSELNMSSLELGDSALYFCASSLGLGTAGNTIYFGEGSWLTVV.

The CDR3 DNA reads TGCGCCAGCAGTGAGTCTTCAGGGGCCCAAGAGACCCAGTACTTC. As protein: CASSESSGAQETQYF. The chain uses TRBV10-1 and TRBJ2-5, with a weak D call TRBD1 (6 bases). The CDR3 totals 15 residues. Germline V gene lookup returns CDR1 WNHNN and CDR2 SYGVQD (reference sequence). V lost 0 bases and J 1 base, leaving 9 bases between the germline ends.

J is TRBJ1-5 and V is TRBV28; D possibly corresponds to TRBD1 (5 bases). CDR1 and CDR2 from the germline V gene are MDHEN and SYDVKM. The CDR3 loop spans 14 amino acids. V lost 3 bases, J lost 7 bases, and 13 bases lay in between. CDR3 residues: CASSFQGGSQPQHF. CDR3 nucleotide sequence: TGTGCCAGCAGTTTCCAGGGAGGGAGCCAGCCCCAGCATTTT.

The genes are TRBV27 and TRBJ1-1, with TRBD1 identical over 8 bases. The germline CDR1 and CDR2 sequences are MNHEY and SMNVEV (reference sequence). The CDR3 length is 14 residues. Losses at the gene ends were 5 bases for V and 2 bases for J; bases not matched to a gene: 4. CDR3: CASSPGQGNTEAFF. The CDR3 DNA sequence: TGTGCCAGCAGTCCCGGACAGGGCAACACTGAAGCTTTCTTT.

This chain uses TRBV30 with TRBJ1-2; a weak D match, TRBD1 (6 bases). This CDR3 region has 13 residues. Trimming stripped 4 bases from V and 8 bases from J, with 17 bases between. The V gene's germline CDR1 is GTSNPN and CDR2 SVGIG (reference sequence). Here the CDR3 DNA reads TGTGCCTGGACCCTACGGGGGGCGGAGGGCTACACCTTC. This codes for CAWTLRGAEGYTF.

A remark on this clone: In the same sample, other DNA sequences code for this CDR3. V is TRBV27 and J is TRBJ1-2; 7 bases are shared with TRBD1. Trimming cost V 2 bases and J 5 bases; bases outside gene matches: 2. Germline-derived CDR1 and CDR2 are MNHEY and SMNVEV (reference sequence). The CDR3 is 13 amino acids. This CDR3 is CASSLQGGYGYTF. DNA for the CDR3: TGTGCCAGCAGTTTACAGGGGGGATATGGCTACACCTTC.

The chain is built from TRBV19 and TRBJ1-5; D ambiguous. Germline CDR1 LNHDA, CDR2 SQIVND (reference sequence). This CDR3 has 18 residues. The V end was cut by 6 bases, the J end by 3 bases, with 24 bases between. The CDR3 bases are TGTGCCAGTAGCCCAGACCCCCCGCAGGAGGTAAACAATCAGCCCCAGCATTTT. Translation gives CASSPDPPQEVNNQPQHF.

V and J are TRBV2 and TRBJ1-3, with TRBD1 identical over 7 bases. With 6 bases clipped from V and 0 bases from J, the junction kept 8 bases outside the gene matches. Germline CDR1 SNHLY, CDR2 FYNNEI. CDR3 length equals 16 residues. The CDR3 region is CASSPSRGNSGNTIYF. The CDR3 DNA reads TGTGCCAGCAGCCCAAGCAGGGGGAACTCTGGAAACACCATATATTTT.

The chain links TRBV5-1 to TRBJ2-2, with TRBD2 matching 8 bases. This CDR3 comprises 15 residues. Looked up from germline, CDR1 is SGHRS and CDR2 is YFSETQ. V dropped 2 bases and J dropped 4; count of bases not matched to a gene: 4. CDR3 loop: CASSLLAETTGELFF. CDR3 bases: TGCGCCAGCAGCTTACTAGCGGAGACCACCGGGGAGCTGTTTTTT.

This clone occurred once. The chain combines TRBV27 with TRBJ1-2; the match to TRBD1 covers 11 bases. CDR3 length: 15 amino acids. Germline trimming cut 2 bases from V and 2 bases from J; bases unmatched to any gene: 1. CDR1 is MNHEY and CDR2 is SMNVEV in the germline V gene (reference sequence). CDR3 residues: CASSLRTGGNYGYTF. CDR3 DNA sequence: TGTGCCAGCAGTTTAAGGACAGGGGGCAACTATGGCTACACCTTC.

The chain joins TRBV14 to TRBJ1-1; tentatively, D is TRBD1 (6 bases). Germline CDR1 is SGHDN and CDR2 is FVKESK. V lost 4 bases and J 5 bases, leaving 17 bases between the germline ends. This CDR3 region has 15 residues. The CDR3 is CASSRIQGVSTEAFF. CDR3 nucleotide sequence: TGTGCCAGCAGCCGGATACAGGGCGTGAGTACTGAAGCTTTCTTT.

In this sample, this clone turned up a few times. The rearrangement links TRBV6-5 to TRBJ2-3, with D unresolved. The CDR3 has 13 residues. Looked up from germline, CDR1 is MNHEY and CDR2 is SVGAGI. V lost 6 bases and J lost 8, with 15 bases in between. CDR3 loop: CASSPIVGSTQYF. Written as DNA, the CDR3 is TGTGCCAGCAGCCCCATAGTGGGATCTACGCAGTATTTT.

This chain uses TRBV27 with TRBJ1-1, with TRBD1 matching over 7 bases. The CDR3 sequence is 14 residues long. Germline CDR1 is MNHEY and CDR2 is SMNVEV (reference sequence). With 3 bases clipped from V and 1 base from J, the junction kept 2 bases outside the gene matches. CDR3: CASSFSGGNTEAFF. The CDR3 nucleotides read TGTGCCAGCAGTTTCTCAGGGGGGAACACTGAAGCTTTCTTT.

The chain joins TRBV7-9 to TRBJ2-7; D not resolved. The V end lost 0 bases, the J end lost 2 bases, and 11 bases lay between the germline ends. The CDR3 extends over 15 amino acids. Per the germline V gene, CDR1 is SEHNR and CDR2 is FQNEAQ (reference sequence). The CDR3 DNA reads as TGTGCCAGCAGCTTAGCGGTGGCAGCCGCCTACGAGCAGTACTTC. Amino acids: CASSLAVAAAYEQYF.

The V call is TRBV15, the J call TRBJ1-1; D is perhaps TRBD1 (6 bases). V lost 1 base, J lost 3 bases, and 18 bases lay in between. The CDR3 runs to 17 residues. CDR1 LNHNV and CDR2 YYDKDF come from the germline V gene (reference sequence). CDR3 in DNA: TGTGCCACCAGCAGAGGATTTAGGGGGTCTAGGTACACTGAAGCTTTCTTT. Translating gives CATSRGFRGSRYTEAFF.

This clone showed up many times. The V gene is TRBV29-1, the J gene TRBJ1-2; D remains unclear. In germline, CDR1 is SQVTM, CDR2 ANQGSEA. V was trimmed by 4 bases and J by 7 bases, leaving 13 bases between them. The CDR3 runs to 12 residues. This CDR3 reads CSVGISVAGYTF. In DNA, the CDR3 is TGCAGCGTTGGGATAAGTGTGGCTGGCTACACCTTC.

V and J are TRBV6-1 and TRBJ1-1; D remains unclear. Germline values: CDR1 MNHNS, CDR2 SASEGT. There are 16 residues in the CDR3. Trimming removed 2 bases from V and 4 bases from J, with 17 bases in between. CDR3 loop: CASSELDGGISTEAFF. CDR3 nucleotides: TGTGCCAGCAGTGAACTTGACGGAGGGATCAGCACTGAAGCTTTCTTT.

This clone was seen just once. The chain couples TRBV27 to TRBJ1-5, with a tentative D call TRBD1 (5 bases). This CDR3 contains 16 residues. Germline CDR1 reads MNHEY; CDR2 reads SMNVEV (reference sequence). The V and J ends lost 4 bases and 2 bases respectively, with 15 bases between them. CDR3 amino acids: CASSSLPGRGNQPQHF. For the CDR3, the DNA is TGTGCCAGCAGTTCACTACCGGGACGGGGCAATCAGCCCCAGCATTTT.

This clone was seen a single time. The chain carries TRBV25-1 and TRBJ2-1; TRBD1 might be the D (6 bases). Trimming removed 1 base at V and 0 bases at J, with 10 bases between. CDR3 length: 16 residues. Germline V gives CDR1 MGHDK, CDR2 SYGVNS. The CDR3 nucleotides are TGTGCCAGCAGTGAATTGGGGGCGAGCTCCTACAATGAGCAGTTCTTC. Translating gives CASSELGASSYNEQFF. Based on the CDR3 plus reference TRBV25-1 and TRBJ2-1, the full variable domain is EADIYQTPRYLVIGTGKKITLECSQTMGHDKMYWYQQDPGMELHLIHYSYGVNSTEKGDLSSESTVSRIRTEHFPLTLESARPSHTSQYLCASSELGASSYNEQFFGPGTRLTVL.

By sample fraction, this clone is medium-sized. The V gene is TRBV4-1, the J gene TRBJ1-2; TRBD1 matches at 9 bases. The CDR3 contains 16 residues. The V segment lost 4 bases and the J segment 4 bases; nucleotides outside the gene matches: 10. Germline CDR1 is MGHRA and CDR2 is YSYEKL. The CDR3 DNA is TGCGCCAGCAGCCCTTCGGGACAGGGTAGGAGCTATGGCTACACCTTC. Translated, it gives CASSPSGQGRSYGYTF.

The rearrangement joins TRBV28 to TRBJ2-7, with a tentative D call TRBD1 (5 bases). CDR3 size: 11 residues. Trimming shortened V by 6 bases and J by 9 bases, and 12 bases separated the two germline ends. CDR1 MDHEN and CDR2 SYDVKM come from the germline V gene. The CDR3, as DNA: TGTGCCAGCAGCTACCAGGGTCGGCAGTACTTC. Its translation: CASSYQGRQYF. Drawing the rest from reference TRBV28 and TRBJ2-7, the complete variable domain is DVKVTQSSRYLVKRTGEKVFLECVQDMDHENMFWYRQDPGLGLRLIYFSYDVKMKEKGDIPEGYSVSREKKERFSLILESASTNQTSMYLCASSYQGRQYFGPGTRLTVT.

The chain uses TRBV7-3 and TRBJ2-5, with a tentative D call TRBD2 (5 bases). V was pared by 2 bases and J by 4 bases, with 8 bases between. The CDR3 runs to 13 residues. CDR1 SGHTA and CDR2 FQGTGA come from the germline V gene. The CDR3 region is CASSLFGGETQYF. CDR3 nucleotide sequence: TGTGCCAGCAGCTTATTCGGAGGAGAGACCCAGTACTTC.

V is TRBV7-3 and J is TRBJ2-3; TRBD1 agrees at 7 bases. The length of the CDR3 is 15 residues. Germline CDR1 is SGHTA and CDR2 is FQGTGA. After removal of 4 bases from V and 2 bases from J, the junction contained 6 bases not matched to a gene. The CDR3 region has the DNA TGTGCCAGCAGCTCGGGACAGACAAACACAGATACGCAGTATTTT. As protein: CASSSGQTNTDTQYF.

V is TRBV5-4 and J is TRBJ2-3; 12 bases are a match to TRBD2. CDR1 is SGHNT and CDR2 is YYREEE in the germline V gene (reference sequence). This CDR3 spans 15 amino acids. With V trimmed by 0 bases and J by 7 bases, 3 bases remained unmatched. CDR3 loop: CASSLGTSGTYTQYF. The CDR3 nucleotides read TGTGCCAGCAGCTTGGGGACTAGCGGGACGTATACGCAGTATTTT.

The gene calls are TRBV7-8 and TRBJ1-1, with TRBD1 matching over 8 bases. The length of the CDR3 is 17 residues. Per germline, CDR1 SGHVS and CDR2 FQNEAQ. V was clipped by 5 bases and J by 5 bases; unmatched bases: 16. Here the CDR3 reads CASSLRRVGQGATEAFF. For the CDR3, the DNA is TGTGCCAGCAGCCTTAGGAGGGTTGGTCAGGGGGCGACTGAAGCTTTCTTT. The variable domain in full, completed from reference TRBV7-8 and TRBJ1-1, reads GAGVSQSPRYKVAKRGQDVALRCDPISGHVSLFWYQQALGQGPEFLTYFQNEAQLDKSGLPSDRFFAERPEGSVSTLKIQRTQQEDSAVYLCASSLRRVGQGATEAFFGQGTRLTVV.

The chain recombines TRBV19 with TRBJ1-2; 8 nucleotides match TRBD1. J gave up 8 bases and V 1 base, and 6 bases lay outside the gene matches. Germline V gives CDR1 LNHDA, CDR2 SQIVND (reference sequence). The CDR3 runs 14 residues. Here the CDR3 DNA reads TGTGCCAGTAGTATAGCAATGGACAGGGCGGGCTACACCTTC. It translates to CASSIAMDRAGYTF.

The chain carries TRBV25-1 and TRBJ1-4; tentative D call: TRBD1 (5 bases). CDR3 length: 18 residues. Deletions cut 0 bases from V and 5 bases from J, with 19 bases between. The V gene's germline CDR1 is MGHDK and CDR2 SYGVNS. The CDR3 loop reads CASSEYSGVRGENEKLFF. DNA for the CDR3: TGTGCCAGCAGTGAATATTCCGGGGTCCGGGGGGAGAATGAAAAACTGTTTTTT.

This clone was observed a handful of times. J is TRBJ1-2 and V is TRBV6-5; 7 nucleotides line up with TRBD1. This CDR3 region has 15 residues. V shed 7 bases, J shed 2 bases, and the junction held 10 bases outside the gene matches. Per germline, CDR1 MNHEY and CDR2 SVGAGI. CDR3 region: CASTGGPGVNYGYTF. CDR3 nucleotides: TGTGCCAGCACAGGGGGGCCAGGGGTAAACTATGGCTACACCTTC.

CDR3 sequence (DNA): TGTGCCAGCAGCTTAGTCAGGGGCCCTATCGGAGGCTACACCTTC. Amino acid sequence: CASSLVRGPIGGYTF. The rearrangement uses TRBV7-9 and TRBJ1-2, with TRBD1 as a possible D gene (6 bases). In germline, CDR1 is SEHNR, CDR2 FQNEAQ (reference sequence). The CDR3 has 15 amino acids. The germline V and J ends were trimmed by 1 base and 8 bases, with 17 bases remaining between them.

The genes are TRBV11-3 and TRBJ1-1, with D perhaps TRBD1 (5 bases). V was trimmed by 2 bases and J by 4 bases, leaving 8 bases between them. CDR1 and CDR2 (germline): SGHNT, YENEEA. The CDR3 sequence is 13 residues long. The CDR3 loop reads CASSLPQGTEAFF. The CDR3 bases are TGTGCCAGCAGCTTACCCCAGGGCACTGAAGCTTTCTTT. Drawing the rest from reference TRBV11-3 and TRBJ1-1, the complete variable domain is EAGVVQSPRYKIIEKKQPVAFWCNPISGHNTLYWYLQNLGQGPELLIRYENEEAVDDSQLPKDRFSAERLKGVDSTLKIQPAELGDSAVYLCASSLPQGTEAFFGQGTRLTVV.

The rearrangement links TRBV7-9 to TRBJ2-7, with D uncertain. Germline CDR1 is SEHNR and CDR2 is FQNEAQ (reference sequence). There are 13 residues in the CDR3. V was pared by 6 bases and J by 4 bases, with 13 bases between. The CDR3 here is CASSWKGWYEQYF. The CDR3 region has the DNA TGTGCCAGCAGTTGGAAAGGTTGGTACGAGCAGTACTTC.

The chain joins TRBV4-1 to TRBJ1-5; D gene unclear. Germline CDR1 and CDR2: MGHRA and YSYEKL. The CDR3 covers 14 residues. V was cut by 4 bases and J by 2 bases, with 9 bases left in between. CDR3 loop: CASSPGGGNQPQHF. CDR3 DNA: TGCGCCAGCAGCCCAGGTGGCGGCAATCAGCCCCAGCATTTT.